This T cell receptor beta chain is drawn from a study of T cell responses to AZD1222 COVID-19 vaccine. Using immunoSEQ multiplex PCR, the repertoire was profiled, and TCRdb retains in-frame clones only, with some absent. The data contain roughly 150,000 clones, around 88% of them singletons. The ends lost 5 bases at V and 7 bases at J; junction bases unmatched: 8. Germline-derived CDR1 and CDR2 are MNHEY and SVGAGI. The CDR3 is 15 residues long. The chain combines TRBV6-5 with TRBJ1-5, with TRBD1 matching 10 bases. The starting material was peripheral blood, obtained 28 days after the second AZD1222 dose. The origin of this receptor is an adult who received the AZD1222 COVID-19 vaccine. Here the CDR3 reads CASSRTGGINQPQHF. CDR3 coding DNA: TGTGCCAGCAGTCGGACAGGGGGGATAAACCAGCCCCAGCATTTT.